The 3 T cell receptor beta chains below all came from one sample that was sequenced in a study of cytomegalovirus exposure and HLA in healthy donors. PCR used 60 Vbeta primers and 13 Jbeta primers. Only in-frame clones appear in the TCRdb table, and some are missing; sequencing was by immunoSEQ multiplex PCR. Here the sample spans about 110,000 clones, about four fifths being singletons. The sequencing sample was made of PBMCs. Source of these receptors: a man aged 45-65 years in good health and CMV-seronegative.

The chain joins TRBV18 to TRBJ2-3, with TRBD2 matching over 8 bases. This CDR3 has 16 residues. Trimming removed 0 bases from V and 0 bases from J; junction bases left unmatched: 2. CDR1 is KGHSH and CDR2 is LQKENI in the germline V gene. CDR3 amino acids: CASSPPSSGSTDTQYF. The CDR3, as DNA: TGTGCCAGCTCACCACCTTCTAGCGGGAGCACAGATACGCAGTATTTT. Looking up the rest from reference TRBV18 and TRBJ2-3 gives the full variable domain: NAGVMQNPRHLVRRRGQEARLRCSPMKGHSHVYWYRQLPEEGLKFMVYLQKENIIDESGMPKERFSAEFPKEGPSILRIQQVVRGDSAAYFCASSPPSSGSTDTQYFGPGTRLTVL.

The chain links TRBV6-5 to TRBJ1-2, with D perhaps TRBD1 (6 bases). Germline V gene data show CDR1 as MNHEY and CDR2 as SVGAGI. The CDR3 covers 15 residues. V lost 0 bases, J lost 8 bases, and 16 bases lay in between. Here the CDR3 DNA reads TGTGCCAGCAGTTACTCGATCGGCAGGGGCGACGGCTACACCTTC. The encoded protein is CASSYSIGRGDGYTF.

The chain joins TRBV7-9 to TRBJ2-1; TRBD1 matches at 10 bases. This CDR3 region has 16 residues. Germline V lookup: CDR1 SEHNR, CDR2 FQNEAQ (reference sequence). Unmatched junction bases numbered 9, after V lost 3 bases and J lost 7 bases. The CDR3 spells CASSFLPGQGPNEQFF. The CDR3, as DNA: TGTGCCAGCAGCTTCCTTCCGGGACAGGGGCCGAATGAGCAGTTCTTC.